This T cell receptor beta chain appears in the sequencing data of a study of identical twins. Study conclusions and caveats: Fewer insertions characterized abundant cord blood beta clonotypes, whereas memory repertoires showed none. Compared with models, monozygotic twins showed more out-of-frame TCR alpha sharing. Conclusions were based on cross-sectional statistical analysis, without following the same donors.

V lost 6 bases and J lost 5; bases outside the gene matches: 6. The CDR3 runs 13 residues. TCRdb reanalysed the 5' RACE reads using MiXCR and keeps one entry per CDR3 protein. The sample has about 530,000 distinct CDR3 sequences; approximately 20% are singletons. This clonotype was counted between two and nine times. Antigen unknown. These data also featured in a second study, about yellow fever vaccine responses in identical twins.

The sample comprised CD4+ T cells sorted from blood. The chain uses TRBV12-3 or TRBV12-4 and TRBJ1-1; the match to TRBD1 covers 7 bases. The source of this sequence is a woman aged 18-29 years in good health. The CDR3 region is CASSHKTGTEAFF. The CDR3 coding sequence is TGTGCCAGCAGCCACAAGACAGGGACTGAAGCTTTCTTT.